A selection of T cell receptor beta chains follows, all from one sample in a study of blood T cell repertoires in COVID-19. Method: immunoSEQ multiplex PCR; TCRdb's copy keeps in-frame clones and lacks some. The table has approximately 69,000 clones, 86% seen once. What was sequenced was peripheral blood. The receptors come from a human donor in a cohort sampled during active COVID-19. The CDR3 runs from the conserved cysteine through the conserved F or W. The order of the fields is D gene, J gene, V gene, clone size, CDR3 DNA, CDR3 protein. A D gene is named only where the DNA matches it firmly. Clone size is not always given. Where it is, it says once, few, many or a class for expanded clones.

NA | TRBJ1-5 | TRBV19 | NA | TGTGCCAGTAGTATATCGAGGGGAGGGGACAATCAGCCCCAGCATTTT | CASSISRGGDNQPQHF
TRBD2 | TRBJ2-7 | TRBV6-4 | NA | TGTGCCAGCAGTGAACAACTAGCGGCATCCTACGAGCAGTACTTC | CASSEQLAASYEQYF
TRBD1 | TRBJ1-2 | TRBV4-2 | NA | TGTGCCAGCAGCCCTCGATTGGACAGGGGGACTGATGGCTACACCTTC | CASSPRLDRGTDGYTF
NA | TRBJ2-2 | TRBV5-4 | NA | TGTGCTACTTTGGGGACATCGAACACCGGGGAGCTGTTTTTT | CATLGTSNTGELFF
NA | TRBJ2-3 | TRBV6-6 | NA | TGTGCCAGCAGTTCGGGCCGGGGTTGGACAGATACGCAGTATTTT | CASSSGRGWTDTQYF
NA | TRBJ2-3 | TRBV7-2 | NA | TGTGCCAGCACCCGTAGTGGGCGCGGCACAGATACGCAGTATTTT | CASTRSGRGTDTQYF
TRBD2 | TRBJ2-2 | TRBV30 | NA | TGTGCCTGGAGTGGACTAGCGGGGGCCACCGGGGAGCTGTTTTTT | CAWSGLAGATGELFF
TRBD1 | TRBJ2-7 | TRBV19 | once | TGTGCCAGTAACCGGGACAGGGGCTACGAGCAGTACTTC | CASNRDRGYEQYF
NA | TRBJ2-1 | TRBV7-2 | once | TGTGCCAGCAGCTTAGACGGTAACAATGAGCAGTTCTTC | CASSLDGNNEQFF
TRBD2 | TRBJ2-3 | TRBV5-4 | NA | TGTGCCAGCACCTCTAGCGGGGGGGCCGCAGATACGCAGTATTTT | CASTSSGGAADTQYF
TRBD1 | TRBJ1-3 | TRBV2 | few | TGTGCCAGCAGGGGGAACAGGGGCGGAGGAAACACCATATATTTT | CASRGNRGGGNTIYF
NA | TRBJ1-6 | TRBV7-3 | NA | TGTGCCAGCAGCGCGCGGGGTTTGTCACCCCTCCACTTT | CASSARGLSPLHF
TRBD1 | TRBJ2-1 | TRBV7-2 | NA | TGTGCCAGCAGCCTACGGGGACAGGGAAACAATGAGCAGTTCTTC | CASSLRGQGNNEQFF
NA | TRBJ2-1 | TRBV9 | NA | TGTGCCAGCAGCGTATTAAGTTCTAACGTCCTAAATGAGCAGTTCTTC | CASSVLSSNVLNEQFF
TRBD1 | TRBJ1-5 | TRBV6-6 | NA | TGTGCCAGCAGTTACACCAGGGGGAGCAATCAGCCCCAGCATTTT | CASSYTRGSNQPQHF
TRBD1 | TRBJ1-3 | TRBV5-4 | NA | TGTGCCAGCAGCTTAGGGGGCTCCTCCTCTGGAAACACCATATATTTT | CASSLGGSSSGNTIYF
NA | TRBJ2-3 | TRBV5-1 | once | TGCGCCAGCAGCTTGTCAGAGGGCGGGACAGATACGCAGTATTTT | CASSLSEGGTDTQYF
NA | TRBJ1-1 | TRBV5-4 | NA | TGTGCCAGCAGCCCCGGACAAATGAACACTGAAGCTTTCTTT | CASSPGQMNTEAFF
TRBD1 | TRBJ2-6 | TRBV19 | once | TGTGCCAGTAACCAAGACAGGGCAGGGGCCAACGTCCTGACTTTC | CASNQDRAGANVLTF
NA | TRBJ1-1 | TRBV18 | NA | TGTGCCAGCTCACCTTATGGGGGGGACACTGAAGCTTTCTTT | CASSPYGGDTEAFF
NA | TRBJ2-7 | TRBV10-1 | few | TGCGCCAGCAGTGAGTCAGGGGTAACCTACGAGCAGTACTTC | CASSESGVTYEQYF
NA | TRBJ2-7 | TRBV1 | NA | TGCACCAGCAGCCTTCTGACAGCCAACTCCTACGAGCAGTACTTC | CTSSLLTANSYEQYF
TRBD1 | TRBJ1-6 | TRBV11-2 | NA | TGTGCCAGCAGCTTGCGGACAGGTTACAGTTCACCCCTCCACTTT | CASSLRTGYSSPLHF
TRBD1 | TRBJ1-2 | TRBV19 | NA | TGTGCCAGTAGAAAGGGGACAGGGGGCCTCTCATACTATGGCTACACCTTC | CASRKGTGGLSYYGYTF
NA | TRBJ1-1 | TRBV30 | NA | TGTGCCTGGCAGGGGATGGCGACTGAAGCTTTCTTT | CAWQGMATEAFF
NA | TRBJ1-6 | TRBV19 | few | TGTGCCAGTAGCGCCGGGGGAGGCAGTTCACCCCTCCACTTT | CASSAGGGSSPLHF
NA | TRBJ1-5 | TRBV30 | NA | TGTGCCTGGAGGACAGCTAATAGCAATCAGCCCCAGCATTTT | CAWRTANSNQPQHF
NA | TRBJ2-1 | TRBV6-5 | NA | TGTGCCAGCAGGGGCTGGAGGGGTTTCGGCAATGAGCAGTTCTTC | CASRGWRGFGNEQFF
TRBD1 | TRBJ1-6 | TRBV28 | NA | TGTGCCGCCGGGACAGACTCCTATAATTCACCCCTCCACTTT | CAAGTDSYNSPLHF
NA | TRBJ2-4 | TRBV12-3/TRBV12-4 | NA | TGTGCCAGCAGTTTGCTGGGCTGGGACATTCAGTACTTC | CASSLLGWDIQYF
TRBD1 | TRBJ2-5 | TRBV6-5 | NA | TGTGCCAGCAGGAACAGGGGGGTGGAGACCCAGTACTTC | CASRNRGVETQYF
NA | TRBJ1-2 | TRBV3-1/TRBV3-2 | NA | TGTGCCAGCAGCCAAGGAGGGGTCGGGGGGGGCTACACCTTC | CASSQGGVGGGYTF
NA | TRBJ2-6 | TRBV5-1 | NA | TGCGCCAGCAGCTTGGCGGGGGCTGGGGCCAACGTCCTGACTTTC | CASSLAGAGANVLTF
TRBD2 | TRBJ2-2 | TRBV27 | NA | TGTGCCAGCAGTTCCCAGCGGGGGGGCCTTTTTTCTACCGGGGAGCTGTTTTTT | CASSSQRGGLFSTGELFF
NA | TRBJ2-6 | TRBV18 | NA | TGTGCCAGCTCACCAGAGGCGAGCTCTGGGGCCAACGTCCTGACTTTC | CASSPEASSGANVLTF
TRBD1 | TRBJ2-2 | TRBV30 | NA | TGTGCCTGGAGATTACAGGGGGTCGGGGAGCTGTTTTTT | CAWRLQGVGELFF
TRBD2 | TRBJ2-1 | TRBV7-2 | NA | TGTGCCAGCAGCCTACGGGGGGGCAGGGCCAATGAGCAGTTCTTC | CASSLRGGRANEQFF
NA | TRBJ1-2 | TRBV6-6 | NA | TGTGCCAGCAGTTACGGGGCAGACTATGGCTACACCTTC | CASSYGADYGYTF
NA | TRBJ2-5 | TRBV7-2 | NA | TGTGCCAGCAGCCCCAGTACTGTTAGCTACGAGACCCAGTACTTC | CASSPSTVSYETQYF
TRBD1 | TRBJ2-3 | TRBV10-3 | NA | TGTGCCATCAAGGGGGCTTCCACAGATACGCAGTATTTT | CAIKGASTDTQYF
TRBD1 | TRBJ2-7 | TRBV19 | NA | TGTGCCAGTAGCAAAGGGACAGGGGCGCCCTACGAGCAGTACTTC | CASSKGTGAPYEQYF
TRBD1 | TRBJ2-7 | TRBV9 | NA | TGTGCCAGCTCATCGGACAGGGGGCTGAGGGAGCAGTACTTC | CASSSDRGLREQYF
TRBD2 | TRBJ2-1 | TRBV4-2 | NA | TGTGCCAGCAGCCTTAGCGGGGGAGGGGACAATGAGCAGTTCTTC | CASSLSGGGDNEQFF
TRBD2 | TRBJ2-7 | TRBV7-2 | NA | TGTGCCAGCAGCACCGATAGCGGGGGATGGTACGAGCAGTACTTC | CASSTDSGGWYEQYF
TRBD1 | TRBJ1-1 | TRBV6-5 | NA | TGTGCCAGCAGCCGACTGACAGGGGTTGACACTGAAGCTTTCTTT | CASSRLTGVDTEAFF
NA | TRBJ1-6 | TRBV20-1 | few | TGCAGTGCTAGTATGGGCGTTGATAATTCACCCCTCCACTTT | CSASMGVDNSPLHF